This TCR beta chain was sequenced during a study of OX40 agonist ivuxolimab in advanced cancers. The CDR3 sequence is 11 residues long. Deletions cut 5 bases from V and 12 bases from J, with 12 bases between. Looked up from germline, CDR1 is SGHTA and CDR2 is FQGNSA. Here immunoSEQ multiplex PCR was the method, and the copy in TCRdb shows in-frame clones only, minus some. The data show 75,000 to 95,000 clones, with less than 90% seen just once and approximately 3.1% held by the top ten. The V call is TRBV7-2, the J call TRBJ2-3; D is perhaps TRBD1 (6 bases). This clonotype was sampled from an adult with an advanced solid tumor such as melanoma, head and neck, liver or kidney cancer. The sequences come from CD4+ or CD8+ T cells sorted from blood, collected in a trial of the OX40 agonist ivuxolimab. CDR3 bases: TGTGCCAGCAGCCCAGGGGCTAGCCAGTATTTT. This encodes CASSPGASQYF.